The 21 T cell receptor beta chains below come from one sample, sequenced in a study of CD8+ T cells in alopecia areata. Extracted from the samples, RNA was reverse transcribed into cDNA to serve as the sequencing template. Produced via immunoSEQ multiplex PCR; TCRdb's table is partial and in-frame only. The data show 90,000 to 100,000 clones, more than 55% seen once. The treatment: oral pan-JAK inhibitor, 5-10 mg twice daily. This specimen was CD8+ T cells sorted from blood, taken at week 4, from a patient treated with tofacitinib. Receptors were obtained from a human donor with alopecia areata.

This chain links TRBV27 with TRBJ1-1, with 7 bases aligning to TRBD1. V trimming: 3 bases; J trimming: 7 bases; junction bases outside the gene matches: 5. In germline, CDR1 is MNHEY, CDR2 SMNVEV (reference sequence). This CDR3 has 13 amino acids. Written as DNA, the CDR3 is TGTGCCAGCAGTTTGACACAGGGGAATGAAGCTTTCTTT. Encoded protein: CASSLTQGNEAFF.

The chain is built from TRBV5-1 and TRBJ2-7, with 14 bases matching TRBD2. The V segment lost 5 bases and the J segment 5 bases; nucleotides outside the gene matches: 12. CDR3 size: 17 residues. The germline V gene has CDR1 SGHRS and CDR2 YFSETQ. The DNA of the CDR3 is TGCGCCAGCAGATCCGGGACTAGCGGGAGTTCGGCGCACGAGCAGTACTTC. Protein: CASRSGTSGSSAHEQYF.

The chain is built from TRBV28 and TRBJ2-1; TRBD1 or TRBD2 may be the D gene (5 bases each). Trimming took 6 bases from V and 12 from J, leaving 27 bases between them. Per germline, CDR1 MDHEN and CDR2 SYDVKM. The CDR3 is 16 amino acids. The CDR3 DNA reads as TGTGCCAGCAGCCGTAGGCCCGGGACGGATCACGGAGCGCAGTTCTTC. Protein product: CASSRRPGTDHGAQFF.

The chain carries TRBV28 and TRBJ2-7, with D unresolved. There are 13 residues in the CDR3. The germline gives CDR1 MDHEN, CDR2 SYDVKM. The V and J ends lost 6 bases and 2 bases respectively, with 11 bases between them. The CDR3 here is CASSKDGAYEQYF. CDR3 DNA sequence: TGTGCCAGCAGCAAGGACGGCGCCTACGAGCAGTACTTC.

This chain joins TRBV27 and TRBJ2-2; 10 bases fit TRBD1. There are 14 residues in the CDR3. Germline CDR1 and CDR2: MNHEY and SMNVEV (reference sequence). The trim removed 7 bases at V and 7 bases at J, leaving 6 bases unmatched. Here the CDR3 DNA reads TGTGCCAGCACCCCCGGGACAGGGGTCGGGGAGCTGTTTTTT. Protein sequence: CASTPGTGVGELFF.

This clone was counted only a few times. V is TRBV9 and J is TRBJ2-5, with D tentatively TRBD1 (5 bases). Trimming removed 1 base at V and 5 bases at J, with 12 bases between. In germline, CDR1 is SGDLS, CDR2 YYNGEE. The CDR3 is 14 amino acids. This chain's CDR3 is CASSVYQGVETQYF. Here the CDR3 DNA reads TGTGCCAGCAGCGTATATCAGGGTGTCGAGACCCAGTACTTC.

This chain links TRBV5-1 with TRBJ2-1; no reliable D call. CDR1 and CDR2 (germline): SGHRS, YFSETQ. Trimming stripped 6 bases from V and 0 bases from J, with 19 bases between. CDR3 length: 17 amino acids. The CDR3 DNA is TGCGCCAGCACCCAGCAAAAGATGGAAAGCTCCTACAATGAGCAGTTCTTC. Translating gives CASTQQKMESSYNEQFF.

The chain couples TRBV4-1 to TRBJ2-7, with a tentative D call TRBD2 (6 bases). From germline, CDR1 is MGHRA and CDR2 YSYEKL. Trimming shortened V by 2 bases and J by 3 bases, and 14 bases separated the two germline ends. The CDR3 spans 15 residues. The CDR3 reads CASSQRSGLNYEQYF. CDR3 nucleotide sequence: TGCGCCAGCAGCCAACGATCGGGACTCAACTACGAGCAGTACTTC.

The chain couples TRBV28 to TRBJ2-3; D not certain. This CDR3 contains 12 residues. The V and J ends lost 8 bases and 1 base respectively, with 7 bases between them. Per germline, CDR1 MDHEN and CDR2 SYDVKM. The CDR3 region has the DNA TGTGCCAGCCTGGACGGCACAGATACGCAGTATTTT. Translated: CASLDGTDTQYF.

Comments on this clone: Other DNA sequences within the sample encode an identical CDR3. The genes are TRBV27 and TRBJ1-1; D call uncertain. The length of the CDR3 is 13 residues. The germline V and J ends were trimmed by 5 bases and 1 base, with 8 bases remaining between them. CDR1 is MNHEY, CDR2 SMNVEV, per germline (reference sequence). The CDR3 DNA sequence: TGTGCCAGCAGTCTCGGAGGGAACACTGAAGCTTTCTTT. It codes for CASSLGGNTEAFF.

The J gene is TRBJ2-7, the V gene TRBV30; maybe TRBD1 (6 bases). The CDR3 length is 14 residues. Trimming left V 2 bases short and J 3 bases short, with 14 bases between. Germline V CDR1 and CDR2: GTSNPN, SVGIG (reference sequence). The CDR3 reads CAWSQLGASYEQYF. The CDR3 DNA sequence: TGTGCCTGGAGTCAATTGGGGGCTAGCTACGAGCAGTACTTC.

V gene TRBV2 combines with J gene TRBJ2-3; the D is unclear. The CDR3 consists of 16 residues. With 7 bases removed from V and 0 bases from J, the gap between germline ends came to 17 bases. CDR1 is SNHLY, CDR2 FYNNEI, per germline. CDR3 region: CASKAPALGSTDTQYF. The CDR3 coding sequence is TGTGCCAGCAAAGCTCCTGCTCTGGGAAGCACAGATACGCAGTATTTT. Together with reference TRBV2 and TRBJ2-3, the CDR3 gives the full variable domain: EPEVTQTPSHQVTQMGQEVILRCVPISNHLYFYWYRQILGQKVEFLVSFYNNEISEKSEIFDDQFSVERPDGSNFTLKIRSTKLEDSAMYFCASKAPALGSTDTQYFGPGTRLTVL.

The DNA of the CDR3 is TGTGCCAGCAGCCGAATACCGGGGACATACGAGCAGTACTTC. This codes for CASSRIPGTYEQYF. The V and J genes are TRBV7-2 and TRBJ2-7; possible D gene TRBD1, 6 bases. V lost 5 bases and J lost 4, with 15 bases in between. Germline CDR1 is SGHTA and CDR2 is FQGNSA. CDR3 length: 14 amino acids.

This chain links TRBV6-5 with TRBJ2-1, with D perhaps matching TRBD2 (7 bases). CDR3 length equals 15 residues. V lost 2 bases and J 4 bases, leaving 12 bases between the germline ends. The V gene's germline CDR1 is MNHEY and CDR2 SVGAGI. In nucleotides, the CDR3 is TGTGCCAGCAGTTACGGGGGCGGGAGTTACAATGAGCAGTTCTTC. It yields the protein CASSYGGGSYNEQFF.

This clone came up a few times. The chain couples TRBV30 to TRBJ2-5; 16 bases are a match to TRBD2. The CDR3 contains 18 residues. The V gene's germline CDR1 is GTSNPN and CDR2 SVGIG (reference sequence). V shed 2 bases, J shed 2 bases, and the junction held 8 bases outside the gene matches. For the CDR3, the DNA is TGTGCCTGGAGTACGCCGGGACTAGCGGGAGGGCTACAAGAGACCCAGTACTTC. Its translation is CAWSTPGLAGGLQETQYF.

This rearrangement joins TRBV30 to TRBJ1-2; TRBD1 matches 11 bases. V lost 4 bases, J lost 4 bases, and 8 bases stayed unmatched. The germline V gene has CDR1 GTSNPN and CDR2 SVGIG (reference sequence). This CDR3 comprises 15 residues. The CDR3 spells CAWTPGTGGPYGYTF. The CDR3 DNA reads as TGTGCCTGGACCCCCGGGACAGGGGGACCCTATGGCTACACCTTC.

CDR3 bases: TGTGCCACCAGCAGCGACAGGGGAGGCACTGAAGCTTTCTTT. Its protein is CATSSDRGGTEAFF. The gene calls are TRBV15 and TRBJ1-1, with TRBD1 matching over 8 bases. CDR3 length: 14 residues. V dropped 3 bases and J dropped 4; count of bases not matched to a gene: 4. CDR1 and CDR2 (germline): LNHNV, YYDKDF (reference sequence). The entire variable domain, with the rest obtained from reference TRBV15 and TRBJ1-1, is as follows: DAMVIQNPRYQVTQFGKPVTLSCSQTLNHNVMYWYQQKSSQAPKLLFHYYDKDFNNEADTPDNFQSRRPNTSFCFLDIRSPGLGDTAMYLCATSSDRGGTEAFFGQGTRLTVV.

This clone was seen a handful of times. The chain couples TRBV4-1 to TRBJ1-5; D gene ambiguous. This CDR3 has 15 amino acids. Between the trimmed V and J ends, which lost 0 bases and 5 bases, there was a span of 11 bases. Germline CDR1 MGHRA, CDR2 YSYEKL. The CDR3, as DNA: TGCGCCAGCAGCCAAGATGCCCGCCAGGATCAGCCCCAGCATTTT. It yields the protein CASSQDARQDQPQHF.

This chain joins TRBV10-3 and TRBJ1-3; D unclear. Germline V gives CDR1 ENHRY, CDR2 SYGVKD. The V end was cut by 7 bases, the J end by 4 bases, with 8 bases between. The CDR3 spans 12 residues. The CDR3 loop reads CAIMDSGNTIYF. The CDR3 DNA reads as TGTGCCATCATGGACTCGGGAAACACCATATATTTT.

This chain uses TRBV7-9 with TRBJ2-1, with TRBD1 identical over 7 bases. This CDR3 contains 16 residues. V was clipped by 1 base and J by 9 bases; unmatched bases: 12. The germline CDR1 and CDR2 sequences are SEHNR and FQNEAQ (reference sequence). The chain's CDR3 is CASSLVTGTVVSEQFF. The DNA of the CDR3 is TGTGCCAGCAGCTTAGTTACCGGGACAGTTGTAAGTGAGCAGTTCTTC. Full variable domain (outside the CDR3, taken from reference TRBV7-9 and TRBJ2-1): DTGVSQNPRHKITKRGQNVTFRCDPISEHNRLYWYRQTLGQGPEFLTYFQNEAQLEKSRLLSDRFSAERPKGSFSTLEIQRTEQGDSAMYLCASSLVTGTVVSEQFFGPGTRLTVL.

The chain combines TRBV18 with TRBJ2-2; unclear D gene. From germline, CDR1 is KGHSH and CDR2 LQKENI. The CDR3 contains 13 residues. V gave up 2 bases and J gave up 7 bases, with 8 bases separating them. In DNA, the CDR3 is TGTGCCAGCTCACCAGAGTATGACGGGGAGCTGTTTTTT. Translation: CASSPEYDGELFF.